Presented here are 15 T cell receptor beta chains from one specimen sequenced in a study of cytomegalovirus exposure and HLA in healthy donors. This PCR relied on a set of 60 Vbeta primers and 13 Jbeta primers. Clones were read by immunoSEQ multiplex PCR, and TCRdb kept only the in-frame ones, dropping some. Its clone listing holds under 60,000 clones. The source material was PBMCs. Every receptor here comes from a woman aged 30 to 39 in good health and CMV-seropositive.

V and J are TRBV9 and TRBJ2-2, with D tentatively TRBD1 (6 bases). The germline V gene has CDR1 SGDLS and CDR2 YYNGEE. V was pared by 3 bases and J by 0 bases, with 12 bases between. This CDR3 is 16 amino acids long. Written as DNA, the CDR3 is TGTGCCAGCAGCGCCGCCGGGACATCGAACACCGGGGAGCTGTTTTTT. Encoded protein: CASSAAGTSNTGELFF.

J is TRBJ1-2 and V is TRBV5-1; D ambiguous. CDR1 is SGHRS and CDR2 is YFSETQ in the germline V gene. The CDR3 consists of 14 residues. V lost 5 bases, J lost 2 bases, and 13 bases lay in between. CDR3 nucleotides: TGCGCCAGCAGTGGCGGCGCAATCAACTATGGCTACACCTTC. Translation gives CASSGGAINYGYTF.

The V call is TRBV11-3, the J call TRBJ2-2; D may be TRBD2 (6 bases). The CDR3 consists of 14 residues. Per germline, CDR1 SGHNT and CDR2 YENEEA. The V and J ends lost 4 bases and 5 bases respectively, with 11 bases between them. The CDR3 nucleotides read TGTGCCAGCAGCTCGCTGAGCGGGACCGGGGAGCTGTTTTTT. The encoded protein is CASSSLSGTGELFF.

The CDR3: CASSSSGGTYEQYF. DNA for the CDR3: TGTGCCAGCAGTTCCTCAGGGGGCACGTACGAGCAGTACTTC. J is TRBJ2-7 and V is TRBV6-5; 8 nucleotides match TRBD1. With 4 bases clipped from V and 4 bases from J, the junction kept 6 bases outside the gene matches. The CDR3 runs to 14 residues. Germline-derived CDR1 and CDR2 are MNHEY and SVGAGI.

Written as DNA, the CDR3 is TGTGCCAGCAGCCCGGGACACAGCCCCTACGAGCAGTACTTC. It is translated as CASSPGHSPYEQYF. This chain joins TRBV7-9 and TRBJ2-7; maybe TRBD1 (6 bases). This CDR3 has 14 residues. V was pared by 5 bases and J by 2 bases, with 13 bases between. The germline V gene has CDR1 SEHNR and CDR2 FQNEAQ (reference sequence).

V is TRBV5-1 and J is TRBJ1-1, with D perhaps TRBD1 (6 bases). This CDR3 comprises 14 residues. The V gene's germline CDR1 is SGHRS and CDR2 YFSETQ. Trimming cost V 0 bases and J 4 bases, with 10 bases left between them. The CDR3 loop is CASSLEGVFTEAFF. The CDR3 DNA reads TGCGCCAGCAGCTTGGAGGGGGTTTTCACTGAAGCTTTCTTT.

The V and J genes are TRBV5-1 and TRBJ2-5; D is uncertain. Germline CDR1 reads SGHRS; CDR2 reads YFSETQ. This CDR3 has 14 amino acids. With 3 bases removed from V and 8 bases from J, the gap between germline ends came to 17 bases. The CDR3: CASSSNFLPHTQYF. Written as DNA, the CDR3 is TGCGCCAGCAGCTCGAACTTCTTACCCCATACCCAGTACTTC.

The chain combines TRBV19 with TRBJ2-7, with 9 bases fitting TRBD1. This CDR3 contains 15 residues. In germline, CDR1 is LNHDA, CDR2 SQIVND (reference sequence). The trim removed 3 bases at V and 3 bases at J, leaving 6 bases unmatched. The CDR3 sequence: CASSIRQGVDYEQYF. As DNA, the CDR3 is TGTGCCAGTAGTATTCGACAGGGGGTCGACTACGAGCAGTACTTC.

The chain combines TRBV2 with TRBJ1-1; D might be TRBD1 (5 bases). The germline V and J ends were trimmed by 4 bases and 1 base, with 7 bases remaining between them. Germline V gene data show CDR1 as SNHLY and CDR2 as FYNNEI. The CDR3 length is 13 residues. The CDR3 nucleotides are TGTGCCAGCAGTGTGGACAAGAACACTGAAGCTTTCTTT. Translation gives CASSVDKNTEAFF.

The genes are TRBV9 and TRBJ2-7, with 9 bases matching TRBD2. This CDR3 region has 16 residues. V gave up 1 base and J gave up 6 bases; unmatched junction bases: 11. The germline V gene has CDR1 SGDLS and CDR2 YYNGEE. The CDR3 DNA is TGTGCCAGCAGCGTATCACCTGGCGGGGGGGTCGGCGAGCAGTACTTC. Translated: CASSVSPGGGVGEQYF. Together with reference TRBV9 and TRBJ2-7, the CDR3 gives the full variable domain: DSGVTQTPKHLITATGQRVTLRCSPRSGDLSVYWYQQSLDQGLQFLIQYYNGEERAKGNILERFSAQQFPDLHSELNLSSLELGDSALYFCASSVSPGGGVGEQYFGPGTRLTVT.

The chain is built from TRBV7-9 and TRBJ2-6; possible D gene TRBD1, 6 bases. V shed 5 bases and J shed 2 bases, with 13 bases lying between them. The CDR3 is made up of 16 amino acids. Germline loops: CDR1 SEHNR, CDR2 FQNEAQ (reference sequence). CDR3 DNA sequence: TGTGCCAGCAGCCCACCAAGACAGGCTGGGGCCAACGTCCTGACTTTC. It encodes CASSPPRQAGANVLTF.

The V call is TRBV14, the J call TRBJ1-1; D might be TRBD1 (5 bases). The CDR3 contains 15 residues. Deletions cut 4 bases from V and 1 base from J, with 13 bases between. CDR1 is SGHDN, CDR2 FVKESK, per germline. The CDR3 loop reads CASSLSVQGNTEAFF. CDR3 bases: TGTGCCAGCAGCCTATCGGTTCAGGGGAACACTGAAGCTTTCTTT.

This sequence joins TRBV6-5 and TRBJ1-1; 7 bases are shared with TRBD1. Germline V gene data show CDR1 as MNHEY and CDR2 as SVGAGI. After removal of 5 bases from V and 4 bases from J, the junction contained 10 bases not matched to a gene. This CDR3 contains 15 residues. The CDR3 is CASSAGTEGPTEAFF. The CDR3 nucleotides read TGTGCCAGCAGTGCCGGGACAGAGGGGCCCACTGAAGCTTTCTTT.

V usage is TRBV12-5 and J usage is TRBJ2-7, with TRBD2 matching over 8 bases. The J segment lost 3 bases and the V segment lost 0 bases, leaving 4 bases of the junction unmatched. The CDR3 covers 15 residues. CDR1 LGHNT and CDR2 FRNRAP come from the germline V gene. The CDR3 loop is CASGLVQREIYEQYF. For the CDR3, the DNA is TGTGCTAGTGGTTTGGTCCAGCGGGAGATCTACGAGCAGTACTTC.

The chain combines TRBV2 with TRBJ2-7; 11 bases are a match to TRBD2. The CDR3 extends over 17 amino acids. CDR1 and CDR2 (germline): SNHLY, FYNNEI. J gave up 1 base and V 3 bases, and 8 bases lay outside the gene matches. The CDR3: CASSEGLAGGGSYEQYF. The CDR3, as DNA: TGTGCCAGCAGTGAGGGGCTAGCGGGAGGTGGATCCTACGAGCAGTACTTC.